Here is one T cell receptor (beta chain) with its context. This sample is part of a study of blood T cell repertoires in COVID-19. About the research overall: The cDNA or gDNA used as material had been derived from T cells, B-cell-depleted T cells, or PBMCs.

Original analysis: Reference gene primers were amplified, and this amplification served to estimate nucleated cell counts. Using immunoSEQ multiplex PCR, the repertoire was profiled, and TCRdb retains in-frame clones only, with some absent. The V and J calls and clone size are taken from that table; D and trimming were inferred from the DNA. This table holds 150,000 or so clones, approximately 86% found once. The germline gives CDR1 GTSNPN, CDR2 SVGIG (reference sequence). Between the trimmed V and J ends, which lost 0 bases and 6 bases, there was a span of 8 bases. The CDR3 runs to 12 residues. Recovered status in Cohort 3 required two negative PCRs, clearance, or symptom resolution.

The sequencing input was PBMCs or T cells enriched from blood (not recorded which). The chain couples TRBV30 to TRBJ1-1; no reliable D call. The source is a man aged 55 to 69 who had recovered from COVID-19. The CDR3 here is CAWSVNNPEAFF. The CDR3 nucleotides are TGTGCCTGGAGTGTCAACAACCCTGAAGCTTTCTTT.